In this sample, the clone carrying this TCR beta chain turned up once. The sample is drawn from a study of blood T cell repertoires in COVID-19. Source study methods: From reference gene primer amplification, estimates of nucleated cell counts were derived. TCRdb's copy holds only in-frame clones and misses some; the assay was immunoSEQ multiplex PCR. V, J and clone size are those of that table, while D and trimming were read from the DNA. The sample yields 15,000 to 20,000 clones, 88% seen once. From germline, CDR1 is WNHNN and CDR2 SYGVQD (reference sequence). The CDR3 runs 14 residues. The V end lost 2 bases, the J end lost 7 bases, and 14 bases lay between the germline ends. Enrollees, roughly 18 to 90 years old, lived in about two dozen US areas. Allocation to cohorts depended on clinical history reported by the participants. Two negative PCRs, clearance, or symptom resolution were required of recovered Cohort 3 donors.

This clonotype originated in a woman aged 25 to 39 who had recovered from COVID-19. This chain uses TRBV10-1 with TRBJ1-1; D unresolved. Sequencing used PBMCs or T cells enriched from blood (not recorded which). The CDR3 coding sequence is TGCGCCAGCAGTGAGAACTCGGAGTCAGATGAAGCTTTCTTT. It specifies CASSENSESDEAFF.